This TCR beta chain is drawn from a study of cytotoxic CD8 clonotypes in ibrutinib-treated CLL. Findings of the study overall: The study sampled sustained-remission and progressing patients at different times. At progression, clonality fell back toward baseline after rising at ibrutinib response. Public clonotypes were rare and shrank or held steady on treatment.

This clone was detected once. Its antigen remains unidentified. Using immunoSEQ multiplex PCR, the repertoire was profiled, and TCRdb retains in-frame clones only, with some absent. This sample carries about 130,000 clones, 80% to 90% of them seen once, and the ten largest clones take roughly 1.9%. The TCR originated in a human donor with chronic lymphocytic leukemia. The sample here was PBMCs, taken after 24 months of ibrutinib treatment.

Written as DNA, the CDR3 is TGTGCCAGCAGTTTATTCACTGAAGCTTTCTTT. Its translation: CASSLFTEAFF. The V and J genes are TRBV28 and TRBJ1-1; D gene unclear. The ends were cut back, 1 base at V and 4 bases at J, with 1 base in the middle. Germline V CDR1 and CDR2: MDHEN, SYDVKM. The CDR3 has 11 amino acids.